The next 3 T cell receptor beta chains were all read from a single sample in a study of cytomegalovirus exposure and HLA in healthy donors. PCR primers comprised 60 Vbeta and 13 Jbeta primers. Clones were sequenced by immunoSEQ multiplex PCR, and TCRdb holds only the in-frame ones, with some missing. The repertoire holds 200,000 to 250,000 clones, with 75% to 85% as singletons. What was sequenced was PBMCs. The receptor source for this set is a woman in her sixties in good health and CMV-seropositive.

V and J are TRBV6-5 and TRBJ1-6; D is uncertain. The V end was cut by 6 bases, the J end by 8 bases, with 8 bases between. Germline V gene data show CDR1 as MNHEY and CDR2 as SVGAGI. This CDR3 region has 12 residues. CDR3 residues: CASRLRDSPLHF. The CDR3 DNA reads TGTGCCAGCAGACTCCGAGATTCACCCCTCCACTTT.

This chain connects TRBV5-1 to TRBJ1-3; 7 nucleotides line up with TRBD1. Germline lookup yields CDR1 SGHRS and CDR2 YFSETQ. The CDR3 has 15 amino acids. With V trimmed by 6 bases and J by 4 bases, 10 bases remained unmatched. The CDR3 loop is CASKDTPGQGNTIYF. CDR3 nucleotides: TGCGCCAGCAAGGACACACCGGGACAGGGAAACACCATATATTTT.

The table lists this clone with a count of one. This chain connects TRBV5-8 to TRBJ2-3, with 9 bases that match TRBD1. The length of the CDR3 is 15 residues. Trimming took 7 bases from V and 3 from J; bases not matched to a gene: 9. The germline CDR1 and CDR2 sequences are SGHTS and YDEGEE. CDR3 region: CASHSGTGRTDTQYF. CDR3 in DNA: TGTGCCAGCCATTCCGGGACAGGGAGGACAGATACGCAGTATTTT.